This is a list of T cell receptor beta chains from one sample in a study of cytotoxic CD8 clonotypes in ibrutinib-treated CLL. Method: immunoSEQ multiplex PCR; TCRdb's copy keeps in-frame clones and lacks some. This table holds roughly 200,000 clones, 72% found once. The sequencing used PBMCs, collected after 24 months of ibrutinib treatment. The receptors here all came from a human donor with chronic lymphocytic leukemia. The CDR3 runs from the conserved cysteine through the conserved F or W. The D gene is left open where the match is weak. For some rows the clone size is stated as once, few or many, or as a class when expanded; others skip it.

CDR3aa: CASSLSGGGYTF
CDR3nt: TGTGCCAGCAGCCTATCCGGGGGTGGCTACACCTTC
abundance: once
v_gene: TRBV28
d_gene: .
j_gene: TRBJ1-2

CDR3aa: CASKGREGLEQFF
CDR3nt: TGTGCCAGCAAGGGGCGGGAGGGCCTCGAGCAGTTCTTC
abundance: once
v_gene: TRBV2
d_gene: TRBD2
j_gene: TRBJ2-1

CDR3aa: CASSPDSAETQYF
CDR3nt: TGTGCCAGCAGCCCGGACAGCGCAGAGACCCAGTACTTC
abundance: .
v_gene: TRBV6-4
d_gene: .
j_gene: TRBJ2-5

CDR3aa: CASSRPRDNEQFF
CDR3nt: TGTGCCAGCAGCCGCCCCAGGGACAATGAGCAGTTCTTC
abundance: .
v_gene: TRBV5-4
d_gene: .
j_gene: TRBJ2-1

CDR3aa: CSAASGRFSNIQYF
CDR3nt: TGCAGCGCCGCTAGCGGGAGGTTCTCCAACATTCAGTACTTC
abundance: .
v_gene: TRBV29-1
d_gene: TRBD2
j_gene: TRBJ2-4

CDR3aa: CASSTTGTRYEQYF
CDR3nt: TGCGCCAGCAGCACCACAGGGACGCGCTACGAGCAGTACTTC
abundance: .
v_gene: TRBV5-1
d_gene: .
j_gene: TRBJ2-7

CDR3aa: CAWRVKAYGYTF
CDR3nt: TGTGCCTGGAGGGTCAAGGCCTATGGCTACACCTTC
abundance: .
v_gene: TRBV30
d_gene: .
j_gene: TRBJ1-2

CDR3aa: CASSEFRGNNEQFF
CDR3nt: TGTGCCAGCAGTGAATTTCGAGGGAACAATGAGCAGTTCTTC
abundance: .
v_gene: TRBV2
d_gene: .
j_gene: TRBJ2-1

CDR3aa: CASSRDSTEAFF
CDR3nt: TGTGCCAGCAGCCGGGACAGCACTGAAGCTTTCTTT
abundance: once
v_gene: TRBV7-9
d_gene: TRBD1
j_gene: TRBJ1-1

CDR3aa: CASSPGDGYTF
CDR3nt: TGTGCCAGCAGCCCGGGGGATGGCTACACCTTC
abundance: .
v_gene: TRBV6-5
d_gene: .
j_gene: TRBJ1-2

CDR3aa: CASSASTGYSNQPQHF
CDR3nt: TGTGCCAGCAGCGCCAGCACGGGTTATAGCAATCAGCCCCAGCATTTT
abundance: .
v_gene: TRBV7-6
d_gene: .
j_gene: TRBJ1-5

CDR3aa: CASSLGSSTEAFF
CDR3nt: TGTGCCAGCAGCTTAGGGAGTTCCACTGAAGCTTTCTTT
abundance: .
v_gene: TRBV7-8
d_gene: .
j_gene: TRBJ1-1

CDR3aa: CSVLRRGDLNYGYTF
CDR3nt: TGCAGCGTACTAAGACGCGGGGATCTTAACTATGGCTACACCTTC
abundance: .
v_gene: TRBV29-1
d_gene: .
j_gene: TRBJ1-2

CDR3aa: CASSPLGLAGPGKETQYF
CDR3nt: TGTGCCAGCTCACCACTGGGACTAGCGGGACCGGGGAAAGAGACCCAGTACTTC
abundance: .
v_gene: TRBV18
d_gene: TRBD2
j_gene: TRBJ2-5

CDR3aa: CASSRLAGGYPYEQYF
CDR3nt: TGTGCCAGCAGCAGGCTAGCGGGAGGCTATCCCTACGAGCAGTACTTC
abundance: .
v_gene: TRBV27
d_gene: TRBD2
j_gene: TRBJ2-7

CDR3aa: CASSQQGALDLAQHF
CDR3nt: TGTGCCAGCAGCCAACAGGGGGCCCTGGATCTAGCCCAGCATTTT
abundance: .
v_gene: TRBV2
d_gene: TRBD1
j_gene: TRBJ1-5

CDR3aa: CATSRRRGGEETQYF
CDR3nt: TGTGCCACCAGCAGGCGCAGGGGTGGCGAAGAGACCCAGTACTTC
abundance: .
v_gene: TRBV15
d_gene: .
j_gene: TRBJ2-5

CDR3aa: CASSKRTSGLYEQYF
CDR3nt: TGTGCCAGCAGTAAGAGGACTAGCGGTCTCTACGAGCAGTACTTC
abundance: .
v_gene: TRBV2
d_gene: TRBD2
j_gene: TRBJ2-7

CDR3aa: CASSQAGTGEEKLFF
CDR3nt: TGCGCCAGCAGTCAAGCCGGGACAGGGGAAGAAAAACTGTTTTTT
abundance: .
v_gene: TRBV23-1
d_gene: TRBD1
j_gene: TRBJ1-4

CDR3aa: CASQRTGNYEQYF
CDR3nt: TGTGCCTCACAGAGGACAGGAAACTACGAGCAGTACTTC
abundance: .
v_gene: TRBV6-5
d_gene: TRBD1
j_gene: TRBJ2-7

CDR3aa: CASSLARDTYSYEQYF
CDR3nt: TGTGCCAGCAGCTTGGCCCGGGACACATACTCCTACGAGCAGTACTTC
abundance: .
v_gene: TRBV5-5
d_gene: .
j_gene: TRBJ2-7

CDR3aa: CASSWTSGRALVYEQYF
CDR3nt: TGTGCCAGCAGTTGGACTAGCGGGAGGGCCCTCGTCTACGAGCAGTACTTC
abundance: .
v_gene: TRBV7-2
d_gene: TRBD2
j_gene: TRBJ2-7

CDR3aa: CAWTPGTFSSNEKLFF
CDR3nt: TGTGCCTGGACTCCCGGGACTTTCTCGTCGAATGAAAAACTGTTTTTT
abundance: .
v_gene: TRBV30
d_gene: .
j_gene: TRBJ1-4

CDR3aa: CATSRGQGWNEKLFF
CDR3nt: TGTGCCACCAGCAGGGGACAGGGATGGAATGAAAAACTGTTTTTT
abundance: .
v_gene: TRBV15
d_gene: TRBD1
j_gene: TRBJ1-4

CDR3aa: CASSLQGQGTEAFF
CDR3nt: TGTGCCAGCAGCTTACAGGGACAGGGGACAGAAGCTTTCTTT
abundance: few
v_gene: TRBV11-2
d_gene: TRBD1
j_gene: TRBJ1-1

CDR3aa: CSPGIGETQYF
CDR3nt: TGCAGCCCGGGGATAGGGGAGACCCAGTACTTC
abundance: few
v_gene: TRBV29-1
d_gene: .
j_gene: TRBJ2-5

CDR3aa: CASSLGPSGDYNEQFF
CDR3nt: TGTGCCAGCAGCTTGGGCCCTAGCGGAGACTACAATGAGCAGTTCTTC
abundance: .
v_gene: TRBV7-2
d_gene: TRBD2
j_gene: TRBJ2-1

CDR3aa: CASSFQFGGSYEQYF
CDR3nt: TGTGCCAGCAGCTTTCAGTTTGGGGGTTCCTACGAGCAGTACTTC
abundance: .
v_gene: TRBV7-6
d_gene: .
j_gene: TRBJ2-7

CDR3aa: CASSYSTLGMNTEAFF
CDR3nt: TGTGCCAGCAGTTACTCGACTTTGGGTATGAACACTGAAGCTTTCTTT
abundance: .
v_gene: TRBV6-5
d_gene: .
j_gene: TRBJ1-1

CDR3aa: CASSLTGIEAFF
CDR3nt: TGTGCCAGCTCACTCACAGGGATTGAAGCTTTCTTT
abundance: .
v_gene: TRBV18
d_gene: .
j_gene: TRBJ1-1

CDR3aa: CASSEGQGGGKAFF
CDR3nt: TGCGCCAGCAGTGAGGGACAGGGTGGCGGCAAAGCTTTCTTT
abundance: .
v_gene: TRBV5-1
d_gene: TRBD1
j_gene: TRBJ1-1

CDR3aa: CASSFLRSAYEQYF
CDR3nt: TGTGCCAGCAGCTTCCTCCGCTCAGCCTACGAGCAGTACTTC
abundance: .
v_gene: TRBV5-6
d_gene: .
j_gene: TRBJ2-7

CDR3aa: CASTGQGAIGYEQYF
CDR3nt: TGTGCCAGCACTGGACAGGGGGCTATCGGGTACGAGCAGTACTTC
abundance: once
v_gene: TRBV2
d_gene: TRBD1
j_gene: TRBJ2-7

CDR3aa: CASSLYGKTYEQYF
CDR3nt: TGTGCCAGCAGCTTATATGGCAAAACCTACGAGCAGTACTTC
abundance: .
v_gene: TRBV11-2
d_gene: .
j_gene: TRBJ2-7

CDR3aa: CASSEPGQGTDTQYF
CDR3nt: TGTGCCAGCAGTGAACCGGGACAGGGCACAGATACGCAGTATTTT
abundance: .
v_gene: TRBV6-1
d_gene: TRBD1
j_gene: TRBJ2-3

CDR3aa: CASSSSQGAMIAYGYTF
CDR3nt: TGTGCCAGCAGCTCCTCCCAGGGCGCGATGATTGCCTATGGCTACACCTTC
abundance: .
v_gene: TRBV28
d_gene: .
j_gene: TRBJ1-2

CDR3aa: CASGGTSGSSSEQYF
CDR3nt: TGTGCCAGCGGTGGAACTAGCGGGAGTTCTTCCGAGCAGTACTTC
abundance: .
v_gene: TRBV28
d_gene: TRBD2
j_gene: TRBJ2-7

CDR3aa: CASSVVTGSMNTEAFF
CDR3nt: TGTGCCAGCAGCGTGGTTACGGGGTCGATGAACACTGAAGCTTTCTTT
abundance: .
v_gene: TRBV5-6
d_gene: .
j_gene: TRBJ1-1

CDR3aa: CASEATSGNGETQYF
CDR3nt: TGTGCCAGCGAAGCGACTAGCGGGAATGGAGAGACCCAGTACTTC
abundance: .
v_gene: TRBV7-6
d_gene: TRBD2
j_gene: TRBJ2-5

CDR3aa: CASRAGEITEAFF
CDR3nt: TGTGCCAGTAGGGCCGGGGAGATCACTGAAGCTTTCTTT
abundance: .
v_gene: TRBV19
d_gene: .
j_gene: TRBJ1-1

CDR3aa: CASSQAPSGGASYNEQFF
CDR3nt: TGCGCCAGCAGCCAGGCCCCTTCCGGGGGGGCCTCCTACAATGAGCAGTTCTTC
abundance: .
v_gene: TRBV4-3
d_gene: TRBD2
j_gene: TRBJ2-1

CDR3aa: CASSPLREGRGELFF
CDR3nt: TGTGCCAGCTCACCACTTCGGGAGGGCCGAGGGGAGCTGTTTTTT
abundance: few
v_gene: TRBV18
d_gene: TRBD2
j_gene: TRBJ2-2

CDR3aa: CASSVGLAGAYEQYF
CDR3nt: TGTGCCAGCAGCGTAGGGCTAGCGGGGGCCTACGAGCAGTACTTC
abundance: once
v_gene: TRBV9
d_gene: TRBD2
j_gene: TRBJ2-7

CDR3aa: CASSVELAGGTNTGELFF
CDR3nt: TGTGCCAGCAGCGTAGAACTAGCGGGAGGAACGAACACCGGGGAGCTGTTTTTT
abundance: .
v_gene: TRBV9
d_gene: TRBD2
j_gene: TRBJ2-2

CDR3aa: CASSPWDRGTSNTEAFF
CDR3nt: TGTGCCAGCAGCCCCTGGGACAGGGGGACATCGAACACTGAAGCTTTCTTT
abundance: .
v_gene: TRBV28
d_gene: TRBD1
j_gene: TRBJ1-1

CDR3aa: CSPNRDFGNTEAFF
CDR3nt: TGCAGCCCCAACAGGGATTTTGGAAACACTGAAGCTTTCTTT
abundance: .
v_gene: TRBV29-1
d_gene: .
j_gene: TRBJ1-1

CDR3aa: CASSYSLGVNTGELFF
CDR3nt: TGTGCCAGCAGTTACTCGCTGGGAGTGAACACCGGGGAGCTGTTTTTT
abundance: .
v_gene: TRBV6-5
d_gene: .
j_gene: TRBJ2-2

CDR3aa: CASSLGPGPGDTQYF
CDR3nt: TGTGCCAGCAGCTTAGGACCGGGCCCGGGAGATACGCAGTATTTT
abundance: .
v_gene: TRBV7-2
d_gene: .
j_gene: TRBJ2-3

CDR3aa: CASNFSPLYGYTF
CDR3nt: TGTGCCAGTAATTTCTCTCCCCTCTATGGCTACACCTTC
abundance: once
v_gene: TRBV19
d_gene: .
j_gene: TRBJ1-2

CDR3aa: CASSSRLGHETQYF
CDR3nt: TGTGCCAGCAGCTCACGGCTAGGCCACGAGACCCAGTACTTC
abundance: .
v_gene: TRBV11-2
d_gene: .
j_gene: TRBJ2-5

CDR3aa: CASSLGLPSGNTIYF
CDR3nt: TGTGCCAGCAGCTTGGGTCTCCCCTCTGGAAACACCATATATTTT
abundance: .
v_gene: TRBV5-8
d_gene: .
j_gene: TRBJ1-3

CDR3aa: CASTSRAGETQYF
CDR3nt: TGTGCCAGCACCTCGAGAGCGGGAGAGACCCAGTACTTC
abundance: .
v_gene: TRBV7-2
d_gene: .
j_gene: TRBJ2-5

CDR3aa: CASSLNRVDTQYF
CDR3nt: TGCGCCAGCAGCCTAAACAGGGTTGATACGCAGTATTTT
abundance: few
v_gene: TRBV4-1
d_gene: .
j_gene: TRBJ2-3

CDR3aa: CASSSPGQGLETQYF
CDR3nt: TGTGCCAGCAGCTCGCCGGGACAGGGCTTAGAGACCCAGTACTTC
abundance: .
v_gene: TRBV7-9
d_gene: TRBD1
j_gene: TRBJ2-5

CDR3aa: CAISDQSASNQPQHF
CDR3nt: TGTGCCATCAGTGATCAATCCGCTAGCAATCAGCCCCAGCATTTT
abundance: .
v_gene: TRBV10-3
d_gene: .
j_gene: TRBJ1-5

CDR3aa: CASSLVAGEPHEQYF
CDR3nt: TGTGCCAGCAGCTTAGTAGCGGGAGAACCCCACGAGCAGTACTTC
abundance: .
v_gene: TRBV7-2
d_gene: TRBD2
j_gene: TRBJ2-7

CDR3aa: CASRQFSGNTIYF
CDR3nt: TGCGCCAGCAGACAGTTCTCTGGAAACACCATATATTTT
abundance: .
v_gene: TRBV5-1
d_gene: .
j_gene: TRBJ1-3